Listed here are 10 T cell receptor beta chains from one sample, sequenced in a study of blood T cell repertoires in COVID-19 (dated by TCRdb to the early 2020s). The library relied on the immunoSEQ multiplex PCR assay. TCRdb's version of the immuneACCESS table is confined to in-frame rearrangements and falls short of the full clone set. An unresolved V gene accounts for under half of the shortfall where checked; the remainder is of unknown origin. The sample records around 250,000 clones, around 88% of which are singletons. 10% to 15% of the sample is held by the ten biggest clonotypes. Sequenced: peripheral blood. All receptors derive from a man older than 75 with acute or convalescent COVID-19.

CDR3: CASSEAGLYNEQFF. DNA for the CDR3: TGTGCCAGCAGTGAGGCAGGGCTCTACAATGAGCAGTTCTTC. The chain carries TRBV25-1 and TRBJ2-1; D possibly corresponds to TRBD1 (5 bases). The CDR3 runs 14 residues. V lost 3 bases, J lost 3 bases, and 9 bases lay in between. From germline, CDR1 is MGHDK and CDR2 SYGVNS.

This chain links TRBV9 with TRBJ1-3; 8 bases match TRBD1. Germline lookup yields CDR1 SGDLS and CDR2 YYNGEE. The junction had 6 bases not matched to a gene; V was cut back by 2 bases and J by 2 bases. This CDR3 is built from 16 residues. CDR3 region: CASSVSGQVTGNTIYF. The CDR3 DNA is TGTGCCAGCAGCGTTTCGGGACAGGTGACTGGAAACACCATATATTTT.

The rearrangement links TRBV20-1 to TRBJ1-5; TRBD1 might be the D (6 bases). V lost 3 bases, J lost 7 bases, and 10 bases lay in between. The germline V gene has CDR1 DFQATT and CDR2 SNEGSKA (reference sequence). The CDR3 runs to 12 residues. In DNA, the CDR3 is TGCAGTGCTAGTTTGGGGGCGCAGCCCCAGCATTTT. Its translation is CSASLGAQPQHF.

CDR3 protein: CASGQGGNQPQHF. CDR3 nucleotides: TGTGCCAGCGGACAGGGGGGCAATCAGCCCCAGCATTTT. The V gene is TRBV2, the J gene TRBJ1-5; TRBD1 agrees at 10 bases. Germline V gene sequence: CDR1 SNHLY, CDR2 FYNNEI. CDR3 size: 13 residues. V was clipped by 8 bases and J by 2 bases; unmatched bases: 0.

The rearrangement links TRBV10-3 to TRBJ2-7; no clear D. The CDR3 consists of 12 residues. Germline V gene data show CDR1 as ENHRY and CDR2 as SYGVKD. Trimming took off 4 bases at V and 5 bases at J, with 9 bases between the two ends. The CDR3 bases are TGTGCCATCAGTGCCCTTCAGAACGAGCAGTACTTC. Protein product: CAISALQNEQYF.

The table lists this clone with a count of one. For the CDR3, the DNA is TGCGCCAGCAGCTTGGTGGGCGGGAGTGCAGATACGCAGTATTTT. Translation gives CASSLVGGSADTQYF. This chain links TRBV5-1 with TRBJ2-3; TRBD2 agrees at 7 bases. After removal of 0 bases from V and 4 bases from J, the junction contained 5 bases not matched to a gene. Germline V gene lookup returns CDR1 SGHRS and CDR2 YFSETQ. CDR3 size: 15 residues.

The rearrangement uses TRBV24-1 and TRBJ1-2, with 7 bases lining up with TRBD1. The CDR3 consists of 15 residues. V was clipped by 0 bases and J by 4 bases; unmatched bases: 4. Per the germline V gene, CDR1 is KGHDR and CDR2 is SFDVKD. CDR3 nucleotides: TGTGCCACCAGTGATTTGCACAGGGGTATCTATGGCTACACCTTC. Protein: CATSDLHRGIYGYTF.

The chain has TRBV6-4 and TRBJ1-2, with 8 bases lining up with TRBD1. Germline CDR1 is MRHNA and CDR2 is SNTAGT. The CDR3 loop spans 15 amino acids. With 5 bases clipped from V and 5 bases from J, the junction kept 10 bases outside the gene matches. CDR3 sequence: CASSPLQGARYGYTF. CDR3 DNA sequence: TGTGCCAGCAGTCCCCTTCAGGGGGCCCGTTATGGCTACACCTTC.

The chain couples TRBV2 to TRBJ1-2, with D hard to call. The CDR3 is 13 residues long. Trimming took 7 bases from V and 1 from J, leaving 10 bases between them. CDR1 SNHLY and CDR2 FYNNEI come from the germline V gene. The CDR3 nucleotides are TGTGCCAGCACCCTGAATAGTAACTATGGCTACACCTTC. Translating gives CASTLNSNYGYTF.

This rearrangement joins TRBV7-3 to TRBJ2-3; the D is unclear. Trimming stripped 6 bases from V and 2 bases from J, with 6 bases between. The CDR3 spans 12 residues. The V gene's germline CDR1 is SGHTA and CDR2 FQGTGA. CDR3 sequence: CASSENTDTQYF. CDR3 coding DNA: TGTGCCAGCAGTGAGAACACAGATACGCAGTATTTT. Drawing the rest from reference TRBV7-3 and TRBJ2-3, the complete variable domain is GAGVSQTPSNKVTEKGKYVELRCDPISGHTALYWYRQSLGQGPEFLIYFQGTGAADDSGLPNDRFFAVRPEGSVSTLKIQRTERGDSAVYLCASSENTDTQYFGPGTRLTVL.